These T cell receptor beta chains were read from a single sample in a study of cytomegalovirus exposure and HLA in healthy donors. Sequenced by immunoSEQ multiplex PCR; TCRdb stores in-frame clones only, minus some. The sample yields roughly 190,000 clones, more than 70% seen once. The source material was PBMCs. These receptors came from a woman in her forties in good health and CMV-seronegative. CDR3s include the opening cysteine and the closing phenylalanine or tryptophan. The D gene is left open where the match is weak. The size field is filled for only some rows; it gives once, few, many or a size class.

TRBD2	TRBJ2-1	few	TRBV7-3	CASSLTSGTGNEQFF	TGTGCCAGCAGCTTAACTAGCGGGACCGGTAATGAGCAGTTCTTC
.	TRBJ2-3	once	TRBV6-5	CASSNLAETSTDTQYF	TGTGCCAGCAGTAACTTAGCAGAAACTAGCACAGATACGCAGTATTTT
TRBD2	TRBJ2-7	.	TRBV25-1	CASKGLDYEQYF	TGTGCCAGCAAGGGACTAGACTACGAGCAGTACTTC
TRBD2	TRBJ2-7	.	TRBV6-6	CASSYGTSGPYEQYF	TGTGCCAGCAGTTACGGGACTAGCGGTCCCTACGAGCAGTACTTC
TRBD1	TRBJ2-5	few	TRBV7-8	CASSTRTGSPGAQYF	TGTGCCAGCAGTACTCGGACAGGGAGCCCGGGGGCCCAGTACTTC
TRBD1	TRBJ1-2	once	TRBV11-2	CASSLDQGDRGGYTF	TGTGCCAGCAGCTTAGATCAAGGGGACAGAGGTGGCTACACCTTC
.	TRBJ1-1	.	TRBV5-1	CASSLLQGNTEAFF	TGCGCCAGCAGCTTGCTACAGGGGAACACTGAAGCTTTCTTT
.	TRBJ2-1	.	TRBV27	CASSSPTILVKQFF	TGTGCCAGCAGTTCACCAACCATACTAGTTAAGCAGTTCTTC
.	TRBJ2-2	.	TRBV6-4	CASSDSPGFDTGELFF	TGTGCCAGCAGTGACTCCCCCGGGTTTGACACCGGGGAGCTGTTTTTT
.	TRBJ1-3	.	TRBV18	CASSPVSGSSGNTIYF	TGTGCCAGCTCACCAGTCTCCGGGAGCTCTGGAAACACCATATATTTT
.	TRBJ2-3	.	TRBV9	CASSVMGLSTDTQYF	TGTGCCAGCAGCGTAATGGGCCTAAGCACAGATACGCAGTATTTT
TRBD2	TRBJ2-2	.	TRBV19	CASTSLKLAGDTGELFF	TGTGCCAGTACCTCCCTTAAGCTAGCGGGGGACACCGGGGAGCTGTTTTTT
.	TRBJ2-7	.	TRBV13	CASSLFGGPTGEQYF	TGTGCCAGCAGCTTATTTGGGGGCCCGACGGGCGAGCAGTACTTC
TRBD1	TRBJ1-1	.	TRBV4-3	CASSQAGTGSGAFF	TGCGCCAGCAGCCAGGCCGGGACAGGGAGTGGAGCTTTCTTT
.	TRBJ1-2	.	TRBV13	CASSKGRILYYGYTF	TGTGCCAGCTCCAAAGGGAGGATCCTCTACTATGGCTACACCTTC
.	TRBJ2-1	.	TRBV19	CASSINPAGSYNEQFF	TGTGCCAGTAGTATAAATCCAGCGGGCTCCTACAATGAGCAGTTCTTC
TRBD1	TRBJ2-6	once	TRBV6-1	CAISSGQGNVLTF	TGTGCCATCTCGTCGGGACAGGGTAACGTCCTGACTTTC
.	TRBJ1-3	once	TRBV7-2	CASTLGGPTGGNTIYF	TGTGCCAGCACCCTAGGGGGTCCTACGGGTGGAAACACCATATATTTT
.	TRBJ2-1	.	TRBV7-9	CASSLESVSYNEQFF	TGTGCCAGCAGCTTAGAATCGGTCTCCTACAATGAGCAGTTCTTC
.	TRBJ2-5	once	TRBV11-1	CASSLNRGSQETQYF	TGTGCCAGCAGCTTAAACCGGGGTAGCCAAGAGACCCAGTACTTC
.	TRBJ1-1	.	TRBV7-2	CASRNNLGGVDEAFF	TGTGCCAGCAGGAATAATCTCGGGGGGGTCGATGAAGCTTTCTTT
TRBD1	TRBJ1-2	once	TRBV19	CASSTGQGANYGYTF	TGTGCCAGTAGTACAGGACAGGGCGCTAACTATGGCTACACCTTC
.	TRBJ1-5	.	TRBV30	CAWSVGGGNQPQHF	TGTGCCTGGAGTGTAGGAGGCGGCAATCAGCCCCAGCATTTT
TRBD2	TRBJ2-3	once	TRBV18	CASSSGLAGVGDTQYF	TGTGCCAGCTCATCTGGCCTAGCGGGAGTAGGAGATACGCAGTATTTT
TRBD1	TRBJ1-2	few	TRBV29-1	CSVWDGGTGIYGYTF	TGCAGCGTGTGGGACGGGGGGACAGGGATCTATGGCTACACCTTC
.	TRBJ1-6	.	TRBV6-1	CASSPQGPNSPLHF	TGTGCCAGCAGTCCACAGGGTCCGAATTCACCCCTCCACTTT
.	TRBJ1-6	.	TRBV5-6	CASSLRGSISPLHF	TGTGCCAGCAGCTTGCGGGGGTCCATTTCACCCCTCCACTTT
.	TRBJ2-7	.	TRBV5-5	CASSLGRGDSYEQYF	TGTGCCAGCAGCTTGGGACGGGGAGACTCCTACGAGCAGTACTTC
TRBD2	TRBJ2-1	.	TRBV5-6	CASSSSSGRFNEQFF	TGTGCCAGCAGCTCCAGTAGCGGGAGGTTTAATGAGCAGTTCTTC
.	TRBJ1-1	.	TRBV19	CASTPGSMNTEAFF	TGTGCCAGTACCCCGGGATCCATGAACACTGAAGCTTTCTTT
.	TRBJ1-2	once	TRBV5-1	CASSLEQGNYGYTF	TGCGCCAGCAGCTTGGAGCAGGGGAACTATGGCTACACCTTC
TRBD1	TRBJ1-5	once	TRBV19	CASSGTGDQPQHF	TGTGCCAGTAGTGGGACAGGGGACCAGCCCCAGCATTTT
.	TRBJ1-1	.	TRBV5-1	CASSLVYGTEAFF	TGCGCCAGCAGCTTGGTTTACGGGACTGAAGCTTTCTTT
TRBD2	TRBJ2-3	.	TRBV7-9	CASSFLAGHLTSTDTQYF	TGTGCCAGCAGCTTTTTAGCGGGCCACCTTACTAGCACAGATACGCAGTATTTT
.	TRBJ2-5	few	TRBV7-8	CASSLAGVETQYF	TGTGCCAGCAGCTTAGCGGGAGTAGAGACCCAGTACTTC
TRBD2	TRBJ2-7	.	TRBV11-2	CASSSFRETSGSHEQYF	TGTGCCAGCAGCTCATTTAGGGAGACTAGCGGGAGCCACGAGCAGTACTTC
TRBD1	TRBJ2-7	once	TRBV7-7	CASSIGQGAYEQYF	TGTGCCAGCAGCATCGGACAGGGCGCCTACGAGCAGTACTTC
TRBD1	TRBJ1-2	.	TRBV18	CASSPSGQVIGYTF	TGTGCCAGCTCACCGTCCGGACAGGTTATAGGCTACACCTTC
.	TRBJ1-4	.	TRBV7-9	CASSPRNEKLFF	TGTGCCAGCAGTCCGAGGAATGAAAAACTGTTTTTT
.	TRBJ2-3	few	TRBV30	CAWNSGKTDTQYF	TGTGCCTGGAATAGCGGAAAGACAGATACGCAGTATTTT
TRBD2	TRBJ2-5	.	TRBV11-3	CASSPWTSGSVETQYF	TGTGCCAGCAGCCCCTGGACTAGCGGGAGCGTGGAGACCCAGTACTTC
.	TRBJ1-1	once	TRBV27	CASSLGGQAFF	TGTGCCAGCAGTTTGGGGGGACAAGCTTTCTTT
.	TRBJ1-3	.	TRBV6-5	CASSYQTGQNGNTIYF	TGTGCCAGCAGTTACCAGACAGGTCAAAATGGAAACACCATATATTTT
.	TRBJ1-1	few	TRBV4-3	CASSQSWTVTNTEAFF	TGCGCCAGCAGCCAATCCTGGACAGTCACGAACACTGAAGCTTTCTTT
.	TRBJ1-4	once	TRBV4-3	CASSPGEGGEKLFF	TGCGCCAGCAGCCCCGGGGAGGGAGGGGAAAAACTGTTTTTT
.	TRBJ1-1	.	TRBV4-3	CASSQEVYEVPNTEAFF	TGCGCCAGCAGCCAAGAAGTCTACGAAGTGCCGAACACTGAAGCTTTCTTT
.	TRBJ1-3	.	TRBV30	CAWNRDSYSGNTIYF	TGTGCCTGGAACCGGGACTCCTATTCCGGGAACACCATATATTTT
.	TRBJ1-5	.	TRBV27	CASSLGEGNQPQHF	TGTGCCAGCAGCCTGGGGGAGGGCAATCAGCCCCAGCATTTT
TRBD1	TRBJ1-1	.	TRBV11-3	CASSSDRGAFF	TGTGCCAGCAGCTCTGACAGGGGCGCTTTCTTT
.	TRBJ1-2	.	TRBV6-5	CASRLLRQNGYTF	TGTGCCAGCAGACTCCTCCGACAGAATGGCTACACCTTC
TRBD2	TRBJ2-5	.	TRBV19	CASSTGLAGGTQYF	TGTGCCAGTAGTACGGGACTAGCAGGGGGGACCCAGTACTTC
.	TRBJ2-7	.	TRBV6-5	CASSRRGGVRGAQYF	TGTGCCAGCAGTCGGAGGGGGGGCGTACGGGGGGCGCAGTACTTC
.	TRBJ2-7	.	TRBV27	CASSLPTGTRPYEQYF	TGTGCCAGCAGTTTACCCACCGGGACTCGTCCCTACGAGCAGTACTTC
TRBD1	TRBJ2-4	few	TRBV18	CASSPGTAVNRAKNIQYF	TGTGCCAGCTCACCCGGGACAGCAGTTAATCGAGCCAAAAACATTCAGTACTTC
TRBD1	TRBJ1-3	once	TRBV5-8	CASSRDRGGNTIYF	TGTGCCAGCAGCCGAGACAGGGGAGGAAACACCATATATTTT
.	TRBJ1-5	.	TRBV19	CASSSRQARGQPQHF	TGTGCCAGTAGCAGTAGACAGGCCCGCGGACAGCCCCAGCATTTT
.	TRBJ1-2	.	TRBV7-3	CASSFGTPKYTF	TGTGCCAGCAGCTTCGGGACACCTAAATACACCTTC
.	TRBJ1-4	.	TRBV25-1	CASSSLGRDNEKLFF	TGTGCCAGCAGTTCTCTCGGACGGGATAATGAAAAACTGTTTTTT